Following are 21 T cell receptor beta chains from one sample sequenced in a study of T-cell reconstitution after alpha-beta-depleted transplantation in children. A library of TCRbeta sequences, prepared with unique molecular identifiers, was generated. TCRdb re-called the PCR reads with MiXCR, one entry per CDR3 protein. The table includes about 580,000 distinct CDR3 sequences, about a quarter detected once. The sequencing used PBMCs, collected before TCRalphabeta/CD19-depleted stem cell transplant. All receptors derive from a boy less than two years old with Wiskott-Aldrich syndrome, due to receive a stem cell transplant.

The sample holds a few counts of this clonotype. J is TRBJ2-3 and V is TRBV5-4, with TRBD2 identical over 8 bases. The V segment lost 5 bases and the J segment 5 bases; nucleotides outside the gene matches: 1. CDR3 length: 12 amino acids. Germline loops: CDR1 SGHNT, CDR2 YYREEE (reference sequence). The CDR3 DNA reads TGTGCCAGCAGGCTAGCGGGAGATACGCAGTATTTT. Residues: CASRLAGDTQYF.

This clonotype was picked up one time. The CDR3 region has the DNA TGTGCCTGGGCTACGGGCCTTTCGAGTGGCTACACCTTC. It codes for CAWATGLSSGYTF. V usage is TRBV30 and J usage is TRBJ1-2; D unresolved. V was clipped by 5 bases and J by 7 bases, with 17 bases between them. The CDR3 has 13 residues. CDR1 and CDR2 (germline): GTSNPN, SVGIG (reference sequence).

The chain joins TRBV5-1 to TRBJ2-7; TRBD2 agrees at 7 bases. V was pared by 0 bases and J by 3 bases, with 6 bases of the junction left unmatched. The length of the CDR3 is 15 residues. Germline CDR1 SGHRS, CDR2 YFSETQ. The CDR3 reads CASSLGAGDIYEQYF. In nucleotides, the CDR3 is TGCGCCAGCAGCTTGGGGGCGGGAGATATCTACGAGCAGTACTTC. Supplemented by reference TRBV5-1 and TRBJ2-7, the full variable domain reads KAGVTQTPRYLIKTRGQQVTLSCSPISGHRSVSWYQQTPGQGLQFLFEYFSETQRNKGNFPGRFSGRQFSNSRSEMNVSTLELGDSALYLCASSLGAGDIYEQYFGPGTRLTVT.

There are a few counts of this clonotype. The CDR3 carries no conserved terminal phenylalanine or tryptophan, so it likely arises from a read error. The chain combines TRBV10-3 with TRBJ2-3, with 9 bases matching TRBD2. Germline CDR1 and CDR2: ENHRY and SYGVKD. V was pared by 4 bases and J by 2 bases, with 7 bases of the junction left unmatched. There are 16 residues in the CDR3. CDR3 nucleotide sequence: TGTGCCATCAGTGGGAAAGCGGGAGGTCACACAGATACGCAGTATATT. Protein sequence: CAISGKAGGHTDTQYI.

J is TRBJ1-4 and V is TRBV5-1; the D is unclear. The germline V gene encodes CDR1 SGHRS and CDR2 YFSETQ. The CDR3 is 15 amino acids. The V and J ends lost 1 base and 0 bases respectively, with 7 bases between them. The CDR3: CASSLKPATNEKLFF. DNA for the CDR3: TGCGCCAGCAGCTTGAAACCAGCAACTAATGAAAAACTGTTTTTT.

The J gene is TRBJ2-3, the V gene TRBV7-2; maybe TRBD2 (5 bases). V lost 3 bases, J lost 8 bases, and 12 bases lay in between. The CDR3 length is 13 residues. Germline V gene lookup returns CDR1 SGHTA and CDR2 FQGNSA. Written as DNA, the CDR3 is TGTGCCAGCAGCTTGCGGGCCGGGTGTACGCAGTATTTT. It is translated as CASSLRAGCTQYF.

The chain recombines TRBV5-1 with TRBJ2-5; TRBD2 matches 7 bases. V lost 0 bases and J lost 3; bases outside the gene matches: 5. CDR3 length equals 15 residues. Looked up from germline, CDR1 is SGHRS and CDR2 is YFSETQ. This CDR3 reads CASSLAMAGEETQYF. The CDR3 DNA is TGCGCCAGCAGCTTGGCGATGGCGGGAGAAGAGACCCAGTACTTC.

The chain's CDR3 is CASSDRADTGELFF. The DNA of the CDR3 is TGTGCCAGCAGTGACAGGGCGGACACCGGGGAGCTGTTTTTT. The V gene is TRBV6-1, the J gene TRBJ2-2, with D perhaps TRBD1 (5 bases). The CDR3 runs 14 residues. Trimming stripped 3 bases from V and 3 bases from J, with 8 bases between. Germline values: CDR1 MNHNS, CDR2 SASEGT.

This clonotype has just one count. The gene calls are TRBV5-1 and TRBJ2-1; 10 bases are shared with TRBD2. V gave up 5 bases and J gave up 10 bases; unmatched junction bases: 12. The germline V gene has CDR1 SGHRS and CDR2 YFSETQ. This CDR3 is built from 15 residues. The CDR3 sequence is CASSSGLADHGEQFF. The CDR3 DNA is TGCGCCAGCAGTTCCGGACTAGCGGATCACGGCGAGCAGTTCTTC.

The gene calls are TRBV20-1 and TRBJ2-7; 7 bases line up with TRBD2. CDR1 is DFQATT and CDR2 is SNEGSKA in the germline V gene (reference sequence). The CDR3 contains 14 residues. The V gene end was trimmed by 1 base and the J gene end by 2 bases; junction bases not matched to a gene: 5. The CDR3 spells CSARASGATYEQYF. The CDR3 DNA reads TGCAGTGCTAGAGCCAGCGGGGCGACCTACGAGCAGTACTTC.

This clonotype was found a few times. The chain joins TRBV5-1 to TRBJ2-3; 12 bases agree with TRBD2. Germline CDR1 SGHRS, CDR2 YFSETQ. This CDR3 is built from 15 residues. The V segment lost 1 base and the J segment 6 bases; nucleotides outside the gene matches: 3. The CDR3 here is CASSLTSGRSDTQYF. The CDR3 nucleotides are TGCGCCAGCAGCTTGACTAGCGGGAGGTCCGATACGCAGTATTTT.

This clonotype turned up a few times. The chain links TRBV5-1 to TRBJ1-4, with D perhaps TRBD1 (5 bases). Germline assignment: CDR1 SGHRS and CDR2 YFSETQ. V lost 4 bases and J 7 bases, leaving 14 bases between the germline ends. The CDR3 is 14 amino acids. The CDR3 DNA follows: TGCGCCAGCAGCCGGACGGAAGGGGTTGAAAAACTGTTTTTT. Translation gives CASSRTEGVEKLFF.

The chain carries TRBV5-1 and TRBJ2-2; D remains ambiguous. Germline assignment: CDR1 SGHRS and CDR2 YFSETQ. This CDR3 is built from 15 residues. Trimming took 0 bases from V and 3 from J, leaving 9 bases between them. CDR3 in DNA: TGCGCCAGCAGCTTGGTGTGGGTTTACACCGGGGAGCTGTTTTTT. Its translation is CASSLVWVYTGELFF.

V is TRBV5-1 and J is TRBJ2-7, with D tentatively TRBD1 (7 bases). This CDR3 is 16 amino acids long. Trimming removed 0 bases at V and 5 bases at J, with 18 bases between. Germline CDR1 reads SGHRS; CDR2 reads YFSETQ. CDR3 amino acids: CASSLEAPTGRNEQYF. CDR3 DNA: TGCGCCAGCAGCTTGGAGGCCCCGACAGGGAGGAACGAGCAGTACTTC.

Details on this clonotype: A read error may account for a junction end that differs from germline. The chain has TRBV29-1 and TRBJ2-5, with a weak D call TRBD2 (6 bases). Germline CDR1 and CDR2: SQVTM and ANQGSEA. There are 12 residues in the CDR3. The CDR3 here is CSVEAGGETQYF. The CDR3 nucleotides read TGCAGCGTGGAAGCGGGCGGTGAGACCCAGTACTTC.

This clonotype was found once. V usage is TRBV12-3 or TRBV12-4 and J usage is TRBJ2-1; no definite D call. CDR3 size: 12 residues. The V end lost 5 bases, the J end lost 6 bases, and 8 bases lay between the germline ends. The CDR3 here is CASSPLRNEQFF. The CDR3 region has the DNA TGTGCCAGCAGTCCCCTTCGCAATGAGCAGTTCTTC.

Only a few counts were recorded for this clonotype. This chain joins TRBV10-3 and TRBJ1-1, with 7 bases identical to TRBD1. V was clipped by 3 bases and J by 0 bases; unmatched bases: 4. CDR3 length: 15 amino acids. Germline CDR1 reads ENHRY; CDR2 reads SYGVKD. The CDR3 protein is CAISEQGIMNTEAFF. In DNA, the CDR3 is TGTGCCATCAGTGAACAGGGGATTATGAACACTGAAGCTTTCTTT.

This chain's CDR3 is CASSPLDRGQDGYTF. Here the CDR3 DNA reads TGCGCCAGCAGTCCTTTAGACAGGGGGCAGGATGGCTACACCTTC. The gene calls are TRBV10-2 and TRBJ1-2; 10 bases fit TRBD1. The V gene's germline CDR1 is WSHSY and CDR2 SAAADI. J lost 6 bases, V lost 5 bases, and 9 bases had no gene match. This CDR3 spans 15 amino acids.

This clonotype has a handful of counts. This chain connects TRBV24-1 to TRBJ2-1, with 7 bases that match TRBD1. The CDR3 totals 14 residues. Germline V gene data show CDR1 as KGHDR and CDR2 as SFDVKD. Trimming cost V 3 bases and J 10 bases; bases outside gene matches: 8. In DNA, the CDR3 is TGTGCCACCAGTGATCCCGACAGGGTAGGAGAGCAGTTCTTC. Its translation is CATSDPDRVGEQFF.

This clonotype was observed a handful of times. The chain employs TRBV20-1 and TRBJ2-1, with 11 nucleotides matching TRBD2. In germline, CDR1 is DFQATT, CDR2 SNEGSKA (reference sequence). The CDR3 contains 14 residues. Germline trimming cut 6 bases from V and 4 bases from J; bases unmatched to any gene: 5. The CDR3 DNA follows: TGCAGTGCCCGACTAGCGGGACCTTACAATGAGCAGTTCTTC. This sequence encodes CSARLAGPYNEQFF.

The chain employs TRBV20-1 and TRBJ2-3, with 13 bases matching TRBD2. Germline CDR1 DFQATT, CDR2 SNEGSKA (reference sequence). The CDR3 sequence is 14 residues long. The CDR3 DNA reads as TGCAGCTATGGACTAGCGGGAGACCGAGATACGCAGTATTTT. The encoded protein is CSYGLAGDRDTQYF.